The T cell receptor (beta chain) under discussion was sequenced for a study of blood T cell repertoires in COVID-19. Study background: The samples span acute and convalescent COVID-19 from the United States, Italy and Spain. Sources were T cells, B-cell-depleted T cells, or PBMCs; the material itself was cDNA or gDNA.

This CDR3 has 13 amino acids. With V trimmed by 7 bases and J by 3 bases, 5 bases remained unmatched. Per the original methods: From reference gene primer amplification, estimates of nucleated cell counts were derived. The data were produced by immunoSEQ multiplex PCR, yet TCRdb's version contains in-frame clones alone and is incomplete. The DNA gave D and trimming, while V, J and clone size come from that table. The sample shows about 92,000 clones, around three quarters of them seen only once. A few counts support this clone. The origin of this receptor is a woman aged 70-85 years with acute or convalescent COVID-19. The sequenced sample was peripheral blood. The rearrangement uses TRBV12-3 or TRBV12-4 and TRBJ1-1; 7 nucleotides match TRBD1. The CDR3 DNA follows: TGTGCCAGCACCCATACAGGGGACACTGAAGCTTTCTTT. This translates into CASTHTGDTEAFF.